These 10 T cell receptor beta chains share one sample of origin, sequenced in a study of T cell changes during pregnancy in multiple sclerosis. Profiled with immunoSEQ multiplex PCR; TCRdb holds only in-frame clones, not every one. Of nearly 110,000 clones in the sample, 85% to 95% are singletons; the top ten hold around 0.8%. The specimen was peripheral blood, collected in the third trimester of pregnancy. Source of these receptors: a female donor in good health, enrolled as a control in a pregnancy study.

This chain connects TRBV2 to TRBJ1-1, with 7 bases aligning to TRBD1. J was trimmed by 5 bases and V by 4 bases; bases with no gene match: 7. CDR3 length: 14 amino acids. Per germline, CDR1 SNHLY and CDR2 FYNNEI. This chain's CDR3 is CASSADRDVTEAFF. DNA for the CDR3: TGTGCCAGCAGTGCAGACAGGGATGTTACTGAAGCTTTCTTT.

The chain is built from TRBV28 and TRBJ1-2; 8 bases are shared with TRBD1. The CDR3 extends over 16 amino acids. V shed 4 bases, J shed 8 bases, and the junction held 15 bases outside the gene matches. Germline lookup yields CDR1 MDHEN and CDR2 SYDVKM. This chain's CDR3 is CASSSLRGQGAGGYTF. CDR3 DNA: TGTGCCAGCAGTTCACTACGGGGTCAGGGGGCTGGCGGCTACACCTTC.

The chain joins TRBV5-5 to TRBJ1-2; 8 nucleotides agree with TRBD1. The CDR3 loop spans 15 amino acids. Germline V CDR1 and CDR2: SGHKS, YYEKEE (reference sequence). The J segment lost 2 bases and the V segment lost 3 bases, leaving 6 bases of the junction unmatched. CDR3 bases: TGTGCCAGCAGCTACCGACAGGGGATAAACTATGGCTACACCTTC. Protein product: CASSYRQGINYGYTF.

This clone was seen just once. The V gene is TRBV19, the J gene TRBJ2-7, with D perhaps matching TRBD1 (6 bases). The CDR3 runs 13 residues. The germline V gene encodes CDR1 LNHDA and CDR2 SQIVND (reference sequence). V lost 6 bases to trimming and J lost 5 bases, with 14 bases between them. In DNA form, the CDR3 reads TGTGCCAGTAGCCGAACTACAGGGAACGAGCAGTACTTC. Translation: CASSRTTGNEQYF.

The chain has TRBV29-1 and TRBJ2-2; 9 bases line up with TRBD2. Looked up from germline, CDR1 is SQVTM and CDR2 is ANQGSEA. The ends lost 3 bases at V and 4 bases at J; junction bases unmatched: 6. This CDR3 is 15 amino acids long. CDR3 residues: CSVDAGGWGTGELFF. CDR3 bases: TGCAGCGTTGATGCGGGGGGGTGGGGCACCGGGGAGCTGTTTTTT.

The rearrangement links TRBV29-1 to TRBJ1-1; 7 bases map to TRBD1. Germline trimming cut 3 bases from V and 0 bases from J; bases unmatched to any gene: 4. CDR1 is SQVTM and CDR2 is ANQGSEA in the germline V gene. The CDR3 contains 14 residues. The CDR3 reads CSVDGQALNTEAFF. CDR3 DNA sequence: TGCAGCGTTGACGGACAGGCCTTGAACACTGAAGCTTTCTTT. Filled out from reference TRBV29-1 and TRBJ1-1, the complete variable domain reads SAVISQKPSRDICQRGTSLTIQCQVDSQVTMMFWYRQQPGQSLTLIATANQGSEATYESGFVIDKFPISRPNLTFSTLTVSNMSPEDSSIYLCSVDGQALNTEAFFGQGTRLTVV.

This clone has a single count. The chain recombines TRBV7-2 with TRBJ2-7; possible D gene TRBD2, 5 bases. The V gene's germline CDR1 is SGHTA and CDR2 FQGNSA. V lost 2 bases to trimming and J lost 3 bases, with 8 bases between them. The CDR3 has 13 amino acids. The DNA of the CDR3 is TGTGCCAGCAGCTTATACGGGGTCTACGAGCAGTACTTC. Translating gives CASSLYGVYEQYF.

The rearrangement links TRBV6-6 to TRBJ1-2; D is undetermined. This CDR3 is built from 15 residues. The V gene's germline CDR1 is MNHNY and CDR2 SVGAGI (reference sequence). V dropped 6 bases and J dropped 0 bases, with 14 bases sitting between them. The CDR3 DNA sequence: TGTGCCAGCAGCCCTTCCGCGGCCTCTAACTATGGCTACACCTTC. Residues: CASSPSAASNYGYTF.

This chain connects TRBV4-3 to TRBJ1-4, with 7 bases fitting TRBD1. The V gene's germline CDR1 is LGHNA and CDR2 YSLEER. V trimming: 6 bases; J trimming: 0 bases; junction bases outside the gene matches: 22. The CDR3 has 21 residues. This CDR3 reads CASSPIQGNGDAYATNEKLFF. The CDR3 bases are TGCGCCAGCAGTCCGATACAGGGGAATGGGGATGCGTATGCAACTAATGAAAAACTGTTTTTT.

This chain uses TRBV9 with TRBJ2-2; 9 positions agree with TRBD2. The trim removed 0 bases at V and 6 bases at J, leaving 3 bases unmatched. This CDR3 contains 15 residues. CDR1 SGDLS and CDR2 YYNGEE come from the germline V gene. In nucleotides, the CDR3 is TGTGCCAGCAGCGTAGGCGGGGGGGAGTCCGGGGAGCTGTTTTTT. This codes for CASSVGGGESGELFF.